Listed below are T cell receptor beta chains from one sample, sequenced in a study of shared clonotypes between healthy human individuals. Method: immunoSEQ multiplex PCR; TCRdb's copy keeps in-frame clones and lacks some. The sample records about 180,000 clones, over 85% being singletons. The sample comprised naive CD4+ T cells sorted from blood. The receptors come from a woman aged 25 to 45 in good health. Each CDR3 is given without its conserved first and last residue.

j_call v_call cdr3_aa
TRBJ2-7 TRBV7-2 ASSLSPGTYEQY
TRBJ1-2 TRBV6-1 ASSERDNYGYT
TRBJ1-1 TRBV5-1 ASSAHSRGSEAF
TRBJ2-7 TRBV5-1 ASKALAGGSYEQY
TRBJ1-1 TRBV27 ASSSLGEGGTEAF
TRBJ1-1 TRBV6-6 ASRSEGTEAF
TRBJ1-2 TRBV5-1 ASSIENYGYT
TRBJ1-2 TRBV7-9 ASSSKVYPNYGYT
TRBJ2-5 TRBV7-2 ASSRGLADQETQY
TRBJ2-3 TRBV5-1 ASSLPSGHTDTQY
TRBJ2-7 TRBV9 ASSTRDRSPYEQY
TRBJ1-4 TRBV7-9 ASSLAWEGTANEKLF
TRBJ1-1 TRBV11-2 ASRGVGNTEAF
TRBJ2-1 TRBV2 ASSESRAYNEQF
TRBJ2-7 TRBV5-1 ATQLGTGQYEQY
TRBJ1-4 TRBV11-3 ASSHGAGFRGTNEKLF
TRBJ2-7 TRBV5-6 ASSLFLSGSPYEQY
TRBJ1-2 TRBV11-2 ASSFSRNILDGYT
TRBJ1-1 TRBV30 AWRSDVMNTEAF
TRBJ2-7 TRBV27 ASSLSGLAGTYEQY
TRBJ2-7 TRBV28 ASSLTGLAGEGYEQY
TRBJ1-2 TRBV7-9 ASSLERDSAGYT
TRBJ2-1 TRBV5-1 ASSLVPGAGSEQF
TRBJ2-2 TRBV2 ASSSFGTFGELF
TRBJ2-7 TRBV15 ASALAHNYEQY
TRBJ2-7 TRBV29-1 SVGRDRRTYEQY
TRBJ1-5 TRBV5-8 ASSLGFDQPQH
TRBJ1-3 TRBV11-2 ASSLVGTANTKSGNTIY
TRBJ2-7 TRBV14 ASSASQGASHEQY
TRBJ2-7 TRBV29-1 SVATAPTYEQY
TRBJ2-7 TRBV5-1 ASSSVEGASREQY
TRBJ1-4 TRBV28 ASSLGANEKLF
TRBJ1-1 TRBV5-1 ASSFQPNTEAF
TRBJ2-3 TRBV27 ASGNPGGTQY
TRBJ2-3 TRBV5-1 ASRPTGVDTDTQY
TRBJ2-7 TRBV6-5 ASSTYDKQY
TRBJ1-1 TRBV18 ASSPLLQGGVTEAF
TRBJ2-7 TRBV27 ASSFRGYEQY
TRBJ2-3 TRBV30 AWSVSGQGVADTQY
TRBJ2-7 TRBV10-3 AISPTEYEQY
TRBJ2-1 TRBV19 ASSLAGVLHEQF
TRBJ1-2 TRBV19 ASSPTGGYGYT
TRBJ2-1 TRBV18 ASSPPGTRSYNEQF
TRBJ1-1 TRBV29-1 SVEGRLNTEAF
TRBJ1-4 TRBV18 ASSPGQVEKLF
TRBJ2-7 TRBV4-1 ASSQGAAAYEQY
TRBJ1-3 TRBV5-1 ASSFTSSHKISGNTIY
TRBJ1-5 TRBV30 AWSIGRDQPQH
TRBJ2-7 TRBV28 ASSHAGTATYEQY
TRBJ1-1 TRBV4-2 ASSQDREATEAF
TRBJ1-2 TRBV20-1 SVTGYYGYT
TRBJ2-7 TRBV27 ASSLGGAGKAYEQY
TRBJ2-7 TRBV30 AWSPWGGGSSYEQY
TRBJ1-4 TRBV19 ASSVDRGRSSTNEKLF
TRBJ2-1 TRBV15 ATSIAGGSKGQF
TRBJ1-2 TRBV6-5 ASSWDRASYGYT